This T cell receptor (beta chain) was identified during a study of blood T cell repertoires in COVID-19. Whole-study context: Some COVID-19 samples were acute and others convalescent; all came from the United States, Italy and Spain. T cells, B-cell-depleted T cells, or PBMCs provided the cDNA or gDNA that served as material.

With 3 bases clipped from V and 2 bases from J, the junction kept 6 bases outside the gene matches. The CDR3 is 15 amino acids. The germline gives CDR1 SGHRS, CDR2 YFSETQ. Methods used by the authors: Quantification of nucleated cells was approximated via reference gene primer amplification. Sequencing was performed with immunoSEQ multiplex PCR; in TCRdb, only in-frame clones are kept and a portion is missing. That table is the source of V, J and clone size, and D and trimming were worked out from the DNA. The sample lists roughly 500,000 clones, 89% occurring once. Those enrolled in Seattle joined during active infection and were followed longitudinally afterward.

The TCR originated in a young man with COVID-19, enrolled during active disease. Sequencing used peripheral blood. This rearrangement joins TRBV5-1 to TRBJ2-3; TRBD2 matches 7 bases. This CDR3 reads CASSWGGSHTDTQYF. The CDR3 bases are TGCGCCAGCAGCTGGGGGGGGAGTCACACAGATACGCAGTATTTT.